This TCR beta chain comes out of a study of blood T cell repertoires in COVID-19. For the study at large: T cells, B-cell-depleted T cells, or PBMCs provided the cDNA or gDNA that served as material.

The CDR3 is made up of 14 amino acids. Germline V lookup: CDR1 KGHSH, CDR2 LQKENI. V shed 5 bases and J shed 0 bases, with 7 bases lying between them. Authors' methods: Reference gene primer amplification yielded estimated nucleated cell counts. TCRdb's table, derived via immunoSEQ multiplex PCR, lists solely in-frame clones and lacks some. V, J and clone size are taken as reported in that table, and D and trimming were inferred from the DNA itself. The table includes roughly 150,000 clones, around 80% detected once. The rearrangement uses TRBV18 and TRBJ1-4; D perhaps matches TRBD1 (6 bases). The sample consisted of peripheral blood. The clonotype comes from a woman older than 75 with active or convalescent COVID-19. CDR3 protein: CASSAGATNEKLFF. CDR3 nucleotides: TGTGCCAGCTCAGCAGGGGCAACTAATGAAAAACTGTTTTTT.